One and the same sample provided the 21 T cell receptor beta chains below, sequenced in a study of T cell responses to AZD1222 COVID-19 vaccine. Produced via immunoSEQ multiplex PCR; TCRdb's table is partial and in-frame only. Among about 180,000 clones listed, roughly 88% were seen once. Sequences were derived from peripheral blood, sampled on day 0 of AZD1222 vaccination. The origin of the receptors is an adult in good health.

This rearrangement joins TRBV4-1 to TRBJ1-4, with D tentatively TRBD1 (5 bases). Trimming left V 2 bases short and J 0 bases short, with 13 bases between. This CDR3 contains 17 residues. Looked up from germline, CDR1 is MGHRA and CDR2 is YSYEKL. The CDR3 nucleotides read TGCGCCAGCAGCCAACTACCAGGGCTTACAACTAATGAAAAACTGTTTTTT. Its protein product is CASSQLPGLTTNEKLFF.

The chain combines TRBV7-8 with TRBJ1-2, with 10 nucleotides matching TRBD1. Germline CDR1 reads SGHVS; CDR2 reads FQNEAQ. The CDR3 runs to 13 residues. V was pared by 5 bases and J by 8 bases, with 5 bases of the junction left unmatched. The CDR3 nucleotides are TGTGCCAGCAGCCCCGACAGGGGGCGAGGCTACACCTTC. Translation: CASSPDRGRGYTF. Using reference TRBV7-8 and TRBJ1-2 for the parts outside the CDR3, the full variable domain is GAGVSQSPRYKVAKRGQDVALRCDPISGHVSLFWYQQALGQGPEFLTYFQNEAQLDKSGLPSDRFFAERPEGSVSTLKIQRTQQEDSAVYLCASSPDRGRGYTFGSGTRLTVV.

The chain recombines TRBV10-2 with TRBJ2-3; 10 bases are shared with TRBD1. Unmatched junction bases numbered 7, after V lost 6 bases and J lost 4 bases. This CDR3 contains 15 residues. The germline V gene encodes CDR1 WSHSY and CDR2 SAAADI. The DNA of the CDR3 is TGCGCCAGCAGGATGCCGGGACAGGGGTCAGATACGCAGTATTTT. Its translation is CASRMPGQGSDTQYF.

V usage is TRBV19 and J usage is TRBJ2-3; unclear D gene. Per germline, CDR1 LNHDA and CDR2 SQIVND (reference sequence). The CDR3 runs 14 residues. The ends were cut back, 6 bases at V and 2 bases at J, with 12 bases in the middle. The CDR3 here is CASRFSPSTDTQYF. DNA of the CDR3: TGTGCCAGTAGGTTCTCCCCCTCCACAGATACGCAGTATTTT.

V gene TRBV27 combines with J gene TRBJ1-4; D might be TRBD1 (5 bases). Per the germline V gene, CDR1 is MNHEY and CDR2 is SMNVEV (reference sequence). The CDR3 is 18 amino acids. The V end lost 2 bases, the J end lost 2 bases, and 18 bases lay between the germline ends. The chain's CDR3 is CASSLQKGLRGTNEKLFF. The CDR3 DNA reads TGTGCCAGCAGTTTACAAAAAGGGTTGAGGGGCACTAATGAAAAACTGTTTTTT.

V usage is TRBV12-3 or TRBV12-4 and J usage is TRBJ2-1; D remains ambiguous. Trimming took off 7 bases at V and 1 base at J, with 8 bases between the two ends. The CDR3 consists of 13 residues. The CDR3 region has the DNA TGTGCCAGCAACTCCGCTTCCTACAATGAGCAGTTCTTC. It specifies CASNSASYNEQFF.

The chain links TRBV27 to TRBJ1-2; no definite D call. CDR3 length equals 14 residues. CDR1 MNHEY and CDR2 SMNVEV come from the germline V gene (reference sequence). V was trimmed by 5 bases and J by 4 bases, leaving 14 bases between them. The DNA of the CDR3 is TGTGCCAGCAGTCCCCTCGATAGTTCCTATGGCTACACCTTC. The encoded protein is CASSPLDSSYGYTF.

V gene TRBV9 combines with J gene TRBJ1-1; D remains ambiguous. The CDR3 loop spans 13 amino acids. V lost 4 bases and J 5 bases, leaving 12 bases between the germline ends. CDR1 and CDR2 (germline): SGDLS, YYNGEE. The CDR3 reads CASSPRPETEAFF. As DNA, the CDR3 is TGTGCCAGCAGCCCAAGGCCCGAAACTGAAGCTTTCTTT. Looking up the rest from reference TRBV9 and TRBJ1-1 gives the full variable domain: DSGVTQTPKHLITATGQRVTLRCSPRSGDLSVYWYQQSLDQGLQFLIQYYNGEERAKGNILERFSAQQFPDLHSELNLSSLELGDSALYFCASSPRPETEAFFGQGTRLTVV.

The rearrangement joins TRBV10-3 to TRBJ2-7; no clear D. V lost 1 base and J lost 4, with 5 bases in between. The germline gives CDR1 ENHRY, CDR2 SYGVKD. CDR3 size: 12 residues. CDR3 DNA: TGTGCCATCAGTGAGTTGGCTTACGAGCAGTACTTC. It specifies CAISELAYEQYF.

This rearrangement joins TRBV15 to TRBJ1-4; TRBD1 might be the D (5 bases). Trimming left V 9 bases short and J 7 bases short, with 18 bases between. The CDR3 covers 14 residues. In germline, CDR1 is LNHNV, CDR2 YYDKDF (reference sequence). The CDR3 reads CATCRVRMREKLFF. The CDR3 nucleotides are TGTGCCACTTGCAGGGTAAGGATGCGTGAAAAACTGTTTTTT.

The chain joins TRBV3-1 (or the pseudogene TRBV3-2) to TRBJ1-5; 7 bases fit TRBD1. CDR1 and CDR2 from the germline V gene are LGHDT and YNNKEL (reference sequence). J gave up 0 bases and V 4 bases, and 3 bases lay outside the gene matches. CDR3 size: 15 residues. The CDR3 coding sequence is TGTGCCAGCAGCCCGGGACAGTTTAGCAATCAGCCCCAGCATTTT. Protein: CASSPGQFSNQPQHF.

J is TRBJ1-4 and V is TRBV6-5; maybe TRBD1 (5 bases). V lost 6 bases and J 13 bases, leaving 24 bases between the germline ends. Germline CDR1 reads MNHEY; CDR2 reads SVGAGI. The CDR3 loop spans 15 amino acids. CDR3 protein: CASREGTDLSGGLFF. The CDR3 DNA reads as TGTGCCAGCAGGGAGGGGACCGACTTATCGGGTGGACTGTTTTTT.

The V and J genes are TRBV6-6 and TRBJ1-2; D gene unclear. With 6 bases removed from V and 7 bases from J, the gap between germline ends came to 12 bases. This CDR3 is built from 12 residues. The germline V gene has CDR1 MNHNY and CDR2 SVGAGI (reference sequence). As DNA, the CDR3 is TGTGCCAGCAGCCCCCCGCAGTCTGGCTACACCTTC. It encodes CASSPPQSGYTF.

V is TRBV12-5 and J is TRBJ2-7; 7 bases are shared with TRBD2. J gave up 3 bases and V 2 bases, and 10 bases lay outside the gene matches. The CDR3 extends over 16 amino acids. CDR1 is LGHNT and CDR2 is FRNRAP in the germline V gene. The CDR3 nucleotides are TGTGCTAGTGGTTTGTCTGTGGGGGGGTTTCACTACGAGCAGTACTTC. Translated, it gives CASGLSVGGFHYEQYF.

The chain uses TRBV5-5 and TRBJ2-7; D may be TRBD1 (5 bases). Per germline, CDR1 SGHKS and CDR2 YYEKEE (reference sequence). V lost 0 bases and J lost 1, with 8 bases in between. This CDR3 contains 14 residues. For the CDR3, the DNA is TGTGCCAGCAGCTTGGAGGGGTGGTCCTACGAGCAGTACTTC. This gives the protein CASSLEGWSYEQYF.

The chain links TRBV6-5 to TRBJ1-2; D possibly corresponds to TRBD1 (5 bases). Germline values: CDR1 MNHEY, CDR2 SVGAGI. Trimming took 2 bases from V and 8 from J, leaving 12 bases between them. CDR3 size: 13 residues. CDR3 coding DNA: TGTGCCAGCAGTTACGCAGTCGGGGACGGCTACACCTTC. Protein product: CASSYAVGDGYTF.

This chain uses TRBV30 with TRBJ2-1; 10 nucleotides line up with TRBD2. The CDR3 covers 12 residues. Unmatched junction bases numbered 0, after V lost 0 bases and J lost 10 bases. Germline V gene lookup returns CDR1 GTSNPN and CDR2 SVGIG (reference sequence). The DNA for the CDR3 is TGTGCCTGGAGTGTAGCGGGGGGGGAGCAGTTCTTC. Protein product: CAWSVAGGEQFF.

The V call is TRBV27, the J call TRBJ1-2, with D tentatively TRBD1 (5 bases). The germline V gene has CDR1 MNHEY and CDR2 SMNVEV (reference sequence). V lost 1 base and J 5 bases, leaving 14 bases between the germline ends. The CDR3 is 15 residues long. The CDR3 protein is CASSLWGTTKYGYTF. The DNA of the CDR3 is TGTGCCAGCAGTTTATGGGGGACTACAAAGTATGGCTACACCTTC.

The CDR3 region is CASSLDRKNIQYF. DNA of the CDR3: TGCGCCAGCAGCTTGGACAGAAAAAACATTCAGTACTTC. The chain uses TRBV5-1 and TRBJ2-4; the D is unclear. V was cut by 0 bases and J by 4 bases, with 5 bases left in between. Germline CDR1 reads SGHRS; CDR2 reads YFSETQ. The CDR3 consists of 13 residues.

CDR3 bases: TGTGCCAGCAGCTTAGAGGGGGGGACGGCTTTCTTT. Translation: CASSLEGGTAFF. This chain joins TRBV7-2 and TRBJ1-1, with a possible D match to TRBD1 (6 bases). Trimming took off 1 base at V and 11 bases at J, with 11 bases between the two ends. The CDR3 sequence is 12 residues long. Germline V gene sequence: CDR1 SGHTA, CDR2 FQGNSA. The full variable domain, in which reference TRBV7-2 and TRBJ1-1 provide the parts outside the CDR3, is GAGVSQSPSNKVTEKGKDVELRCDPISGHTALYWYRQSLGQGLEFLIYFQGNSAPDKSGLPSDRFSAERTGGSVSTLTIQRTQQEDSAVYLCASSLEGGTAFFGQGTRLTVV.

CDR3 amino acids: CASSETSGYNEQFF. CDR3 bases: TGTGCCAGCAGCGAGACTAGCGGGTACAATGAGCAGTTCTTC. J is TRBJ2-1 and V is TRBV7-3, with 10 bases that match TRBD2. Trimming removed 5 bases from V and 4 bases from J; junction bases left unmatched: 2. Germline CDR1 SGHTA, CDR2 FQGTGA. This CDR3 comprises 14 residues.